What follows are 5 T cell receptor beta chains derived from one specimen sequenced in a study of shared clonotypes between healthy human individuals. Profiling relied on immunoSEQ multiplex PCR, and the TCRdb table lists in-frame clones only, not all of them. The table records approximately 2.4 million clones, nearly 97% of them present only once. The sequencing sample was made of naive CD4+ T cells sorted from blood. Subset: CD45RA+ positively selected. These receptors originate from a man between 18 and 35 years old in good health.

A few counts support this clone. The genes are TRBV18 and TRBJ1-6, with D hard to call. CDR1 and CDR2 (germline): KGHSH, LQKENI. The V end lost 6 bases, the J end lost 9 bases, and 18 bases lay between the germline ends. The CDR3 spans 15 residues. The CDR3 is CASSPGRQLGSPLHF. The CDR3 DNA reads TGTGCCAGCTCTCCTGGTAGGCAGTTAGGTTCACCCCTCCACTTT.

The V gene is TRBV7-9, the J gene TRBJ1-1, with TRBD1 as a possible D gene (5 bases). The V and J ends lost 5 bases and 4 bases respectively, with 14 bases between them. There are 14 residues in the CDR3. The germline CDR1 and CDR2 sequences are SEHNR and FQNEAQ (reference sequence). CDR3 in amino acids: CASSPQSGGTEAFF. In nucleotides, the CDR3 is TGTGCCAGCAGCCCCCAGTCTGGGGGCACTGAAGCTTTCTTT.

The chain links TRBV5-1 to TRBJ1-2; unclear D gene. Germline assignment: CDR1 SGHRS and CDR2 YFSETQ. V lost 4 bases and J lost 8, with 24 bases in between. The CDR3 runs to 16 residues. This chain's CDR3 is CASSEDGRSEASGYTF. The CDR3 DNA reads as TGCGCCAGCAGCGAGGATGGACGCTCGGAGGCGAGCGGCTACACCTTC.

This CDR3 reads CASSHAPPETSGGELGSGSYEQYF. CDR3 DNA: TGTGCCAGCAGCCATGCTCCACCTGAGACTAGCGGGGGGGAACTTGGTTCGGGGTCCTACGAGCAGTACTTC. The chain combines TRBV4-2 with TRBJ2-7, with TRBD2 identical over 14 bases. The trim removed 3 bases at V and 1 base at J, leaving 26 bases unmatched. This CDR3 has 24 amino acids. The germline CDR1 and CDR2 sequences are LGHNA and YNFKEQ.

The chain links TRBV2 to TRBJ2-5; 11 bases are shared with TRBD2. Losses at the gene ends were 4 bases for V and 2 bases for J; bases not matched to a gene: 6. The CDR3 loop spans 16 amino acids. CDR1 is SNHLY and CDR2 is FYNNEI in the germline V gene. This CDR3 is CASSAGGLAVQETQYF. As DNA, the CDR3 is TGTGCCAGCAGTGCAGGGGGACTAGCGGTACAAGAGACCCAGTACTTC.